The rows below give T cell receptor beta chains drawn from one sample of a study of vaccination and CD4 T cells after COVID-19. Their target antigens are unknown. TCRdb processed the PCR reads anew with MiXCR; each CDR3 protein has one entry. The table shows around 15,000 distinct CDR3 sequences, with around 48% occurring only once. The sequences come from CD4+ T cells from blood, cultured in vitro, collected about 7 months after SARS-CoV-2 vaccination. Receptor source: a human donor who had recovered from COVID-19. The CDR3 runs from the conserved cysteine through the conserved F or W. The order of the fields is J gene, D gene, clone size, V gene, CDR3 DNA, CDR3 protein. The D gene is left open where the match is weak. A row's size may be missing; if present it is once, few, many or a size class.

>TRBJ2-5|-|few|TRBV10-3
TGTGCCATCAGTGAGTCGTCGGCGACCAGTGAGACCCAGTACTTC
CAISESSATSETQYF
>TRBJ2-3|-|-|TRBV7-2
TGTGCCAGCAGCTCCACCTCCATTACGCAGTATTTT
CASSSTSITQYF
>TRBJ2-3|TRBD2|-|TRBV19
TGTGCCAGTAGTATAGTGGAGCGGGGGAGGAGAGGGCTCACAGATACGCAGTATTTT
CASSIVERGRRGLTDTQYF
>TRBJ1-5|-|few|TRBV7-2
TGTGCCAGCAGCTTATGGATATCTAGCAATCAGCCCCAGCATTTT
CASSLWISSNQPQHF
>TRBJ2-5|TRBD2|few|TRBV20-1
TGCAGTGCTAGAATCGCAGGGAGGGCGGAGACCCAGTACTTC
CSARIAGRAETQYF
>TRBJ2-5|-|-|TRBV4-2
TGTGCCAGCAGCCAAGATGAGCAGCAGACCCTCCAAGAGACCCAGTACTTC
CASSQDEQQTLQETQYF
>TRBJ2-1|-|-|TRBV7-8
TGTGCCAGCAGCCCAACAGGACTGTCCTACAATGAGCAGTTCTTC
CASSPTGLSYNEQFF
>TRBJ1-5|-|-|TRBV7-2
TGTGCCAGCAGCTTAGGTTCCGGGAGCAATCAGCCCCAGCATTTT
CASSLGSGSNQPQHF
>TRBJ1-6|TRBD1|-|TRBV5-5
TGTGCCAGCAGCTTAAACGGCCAGGGGGATTCACCCCTCCACTTT
CASSLNGQGDSPLHF
>TRBJ2-5|TRBD2|few|TRBV6-1
TGTGCCAGCAGACCCGGGGGGGCAGAGACCCAGTACTTC
CASRPGGAETQYF
>TRBJ1-2|TRBD1|few|TRBV6-1
TGTGCCAGCACTATAAGGGGGCAGGCCCCTTATGGCTACACCTTC
CASTIRGQAPYGYTF
>TRBJ2-7|-|few|TRBV7-8
TGTGCCAGCAGCTTAGAGGTTAGCGGCTTCTTAAGCTCCTACGAGCAGTACTTC
CASSLEVSGFLSSYEQYF
>TRBJ1-1|TRBD1|-|TRBV25-1
TGTGCCAGCAGTGGAGGGACAGGGCTTGGGAACACTGAAGCTTTCTTT
CASSGGTGLGNTEAFF
>TRBJ2-5|TRBD2|few|TRBV6-1
TGTGCCAGCAGTCACGTTTGGGGGGGGACGCAAGAGACCCAGTACTTC
CASSHVWGGTQETQYF
>TRBJ1-2|-|few|TRBV11-3
TGTGCCAGCAGCCAAAGGTCGACCAGGGTCCCCGGATATGGCTACACCTTC
CASSQRSTRVPGYGYTF
>TRBJ1-2|TRBD1|few|TRBV25-1
TGTGCCAGCAGTGAATCGGGGACAGGGGCTAACTATGGCTACACCTTC
CASSESGTGANYGYTF
>TRBJ2-5|-|-|TRBV6-2/TRBV6-3
TGTGCCAGCAGTTACCTACCGAGGGAGACCCAGTACTTC
CASSYLPRETQYF
>TRBJ2-7|-|-|TRBV7-8
TGTGCCAGCAGCTTAAGGGGGGCGCGAGGTTACGAGCAGTACTTC
CASSLRGARGYEQYF
>TRBJ2-2|-|-|TRBV24-1
TGTGCCACCAGTGATTTTTATGTCGGGGAGCTGTTTTTT
CATSDFYVGELFF
>TRBJ1-2|-|-|TRBV10-3
TGTGCCATCGAATCGGGCAGCCAGACTTCCGGCTACACCTTC
CAIESGSQTSGYTF
>TRBJ2-5|TRBD2|-|TRBV7-2
TGTGCCAGCAGATTTAGCGGGAGTGGGGCCCAGTACTTC
CASRFSGSGAQYF
>TRBJ2-2|-|-|TRBV20-1
TGCAGTGCTAGAGAAGCCAGGGACACCGGGGAGCTGTTTTTT
CSAREARDTGELFF
>TRBJ2-1|TRBD1|-|TRBV6-4
TGTGCCAGCAGTCCGGACAGGAGCTCCTACAATGAGCAGTTCTTC
CASSPDRSSYNEQFF
>TRBJ1-5|TRBD1|-|TRBV6-5
TGTGCCAGCAGTTACAGGGGGACAGTAAGCAATCAGCCCCAGCATTTT
CASSYRGTVSNQPQHF
>TRBJ1-2|-|-|TRBV27
TGTGCCAGCAGTCCACGCCCTGGGGGCCGCTACACCTTC
CASSPRPGGRYTF
>TRBJ1-5|-|-|TRBV24-1
TGTGCCACCAGTGCGAATAATCAGCCCCAGCATTTT
CATSANNQPQHF
>TRBJ1-2|-|-|TRBV7-2
TGTGCCAGCAGCTTCGATGGCTATGGCTACACCTTC
CASSFDGYGYTF
>TRBJ1-1|TRBD1|few|TRBV6-1
TGTGCCAGCATACGAGGGACAGAGAACACTGAAGCTTTCTTT
CASIRGTENTEAFF
>TRBJ1-6|-|few|TRBV25-1
TGTGCCAGCAGTCCGACGGGTGGGGATTCACCCCTCCACTTT
CASSPTGGDSPLHF
>TRBJ1-1|TRBD1|few|TRBV27
TGTGCCAGCAGTCAAAGGACAGGGAACACTGAAGCTTTCTTT
CASSQRTGNTEAFF
>TRBJ2-2|TRBD1|-|TRBV19
TGTGCCAGTAGCTTATGGACAGGGGACACCGGGGAGCTGTTTTTT
CASSLWTGDTGELFF
>TRBJ2-3|TRBD1|-|TRBV20-1
TGCAGTGCTAGACGGACAGGGGCAGATACGCAGTATTTT
CSARRTGADTQYF
>TRBJ2-1|-|-|TRBV20-1
TGCAGTGTCCTCCGGGCGCTAAGGTACAATGAGCAGTTCTTC
CSVLRALRYNEQFF
>TRBJ1-2|-|once|TRBV7-9
TGTGCCAGCAGCCCCCGAGGGGGGGACTATGGCTACACCTTC
CASSPRGGDYGYTF
>TRBJ2-3|TRBD2|-|TRBV14
TGTGCCAGCAGCCAAGATTGGGCTAGCGGGAGCCCAGATACGCAGTATTTT
CASSQDWASGSPDTQYF
>TRBJ2-5|-|-|TRBV21-1
TGTGCCAGCAGCATCCCGGGGGCTAGCGGAAAAGAGACCCAGTACTTC
CASSIPGASGKETQYF
>TRBJ1-6|-|few|TRBV7-8
TGTGCCAGCAGCCTCCGGTGGGCCCAGGGTTTTGTCCACTTT
CASSLRWAQGFVHF
>TRBJ2-2|-|-|TRBV28
TGTGCCAGCACCCGATGGACAGATACTACCGGGGAGCTGTTTTTT
CASTRWTDTTGELFF
>TRBJ2-3|-|-|TRBV30
TGTGCCTGGAGGGACACAAAGGCCACAGATACGCAGTATTTT
CAWRDTKATDTQYF
>TRBJ1-5|TRBD1|few|TRBV7-6
TGTGCCAGCAGCCCAGACAGGGGAGTTTGGCCCCAGCATTTT
CASSPDRGVWPQHF
>TRBJ2-3|-|-|TRBV20-1
TGCAGTGCCGCGGACTTACGGACCGCAGATACGCAGTATTTT
CSAADLRTADTQYF
>TRBJ2-7|-|few|TRBV28
TGTGCCAGCCGGGGGAGCTCCTACGAGCAGTACTTC
CASRGSSYEQYF
>TRBJ2-5|TRBD2|-|TRBV20-1
TGCAGTGCTCCCCGGACTAGCAGGGGCAGGACCCAGTACTTC
CSAPRTSRGRTQYF
>TRBJ2-5|-|few|TRBV15
TGTGCCACCAGCAGAGATAACACAGGCCAAGAGACCCAGTACTTC
CATSRDNTGQETQYF
>TRBJ1-6|-|-|TRBV30
TGTGCCTGGAGTGTAACAGCCAATTCACCCCTCCACTTT
CAWSVTANSPLHF
>TRBJ2-1|TRBD1|once|TRBV6-1
TGTGCCAGCAGGAGGACAGGACCACCCAACAATGAGCAGTTCTTC
CASRRTGPPNNEQFF
>TRBJ1-1|-|-|TRBV10-2
TGCGCCAGCAGGACGGGGAGAGAAGCTTTCTTT
CASRTGREAFF
>TRBJ2-1|TRBD2|-|TRBV24-1
TGTGCCACCAGTGAACACCGGACTAGCGGGAGGGGCAATGAGCAGTTCTTC
CATSEHRTSGRGNEQFF
>TRBJ1-5|-|few|TRBV20-1
TGCAGTGCTGGGGGGAGTCAGGGGACCCATCAGCCCCAGCATTTT
CSAGGSQGTHQPQHF
>TRBJ1-2|TRBD1|-|TRBV20-1
TGCAGTGCTGGACAGGGGGCCGATGGCTACACCTTC
CSAGQGADGYTF
>TRBJ2-7|-|-|TRBV21-1
TGTGCCAGCAGCAATTGGGTGTGTGGGGTCGGGACCTACGAGCAGTACTTC
CASSNWVCGVGTYEQYF